This entry concerns a single TCR beta chain. The ends lost 0 bases at V and 6 bases at J; junction bases unmatched: 17. This CDR3 is 19 amino acids long. Germline CDR1 and CDR2: SNHLY and FYNNEI. These data come from a study of T cell changes during pregnancy in multiple sclerosis. The repertoire was sequenced with immunoSEQ multiplex PCR; TCRdb's copy has only in-frame clones and lacks some. The table includes about 93,000 clones, approximately 90% detected once. Material: peripheral blood, obtained before pregnancy. The chain has TRBV2 and TRBJ2-4, with 7 bases lining up with TRBD2. The sequence came from a female donor with multiple sclerosis, enrolled in a pregnancy study. The CDR3 DNA follows: TGTGCCAGCAGTGAAGCGTCTTTCCCACTAGCGAGCACTGTAAACATTCAGTACTTC. Translated, it gives CASSEASFPLASTVNIQYF. The variable domain in full, with the rest retrieved from reference TRBV2 and TRBJ2-4, is EPEVTQTPSHQVTQMGQEVILRCVPISNHLYFYWYRQILGQKVEFLVSFYNNEISEKSEIFDDQFSVERPDGSNFTLKIRSTKLEDSAMYFCASSEASFPLASTVNIQYFGAGTRLSVL.